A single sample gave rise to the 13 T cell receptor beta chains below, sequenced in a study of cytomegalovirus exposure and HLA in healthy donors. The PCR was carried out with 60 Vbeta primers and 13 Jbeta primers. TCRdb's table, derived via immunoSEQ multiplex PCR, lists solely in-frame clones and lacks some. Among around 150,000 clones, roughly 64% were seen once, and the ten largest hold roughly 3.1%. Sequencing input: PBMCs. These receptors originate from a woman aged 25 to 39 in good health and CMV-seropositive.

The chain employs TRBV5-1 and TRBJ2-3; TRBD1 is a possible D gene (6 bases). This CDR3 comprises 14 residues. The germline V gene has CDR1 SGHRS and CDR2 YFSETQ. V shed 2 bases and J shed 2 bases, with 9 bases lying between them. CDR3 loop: CASSLQGFTDTQYF. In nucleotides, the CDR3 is TGCGCCAGCAGCTTACAGGGTTTCACAGATACGCAGTATTTT. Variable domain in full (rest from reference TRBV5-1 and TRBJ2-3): KAGVTQTPRYLIKTRGQQVTLSCSPISGHRSVSWYQQTPGQGLQFLFEYFSETQRNKGNFPGRFSGRQFSNSRSEMNVSTLELGDSALYLCASSLQGFTDTQYFGPGTRLTVL.

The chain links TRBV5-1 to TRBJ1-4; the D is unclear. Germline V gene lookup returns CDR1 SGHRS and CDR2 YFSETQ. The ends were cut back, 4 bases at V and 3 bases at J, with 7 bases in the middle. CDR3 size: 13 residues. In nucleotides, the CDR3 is TGCGCCAGCAGCCCGTCGGCTAATGAAAAACTGTTTTTT. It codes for CASSPSANEKLFF.

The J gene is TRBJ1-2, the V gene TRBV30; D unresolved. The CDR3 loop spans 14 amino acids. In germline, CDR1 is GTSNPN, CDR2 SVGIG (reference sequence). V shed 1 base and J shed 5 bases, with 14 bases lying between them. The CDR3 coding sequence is TGTGCCTGGAGTGGGGCATTTAGGCCGTATGGCTACACCTTC. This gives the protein CAWSGAFRPYGYTF.

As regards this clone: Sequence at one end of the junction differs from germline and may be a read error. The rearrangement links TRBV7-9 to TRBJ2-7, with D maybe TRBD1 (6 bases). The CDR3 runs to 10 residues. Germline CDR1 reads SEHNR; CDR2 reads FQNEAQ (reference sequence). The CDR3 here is CSSSMRQVVF. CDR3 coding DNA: TGTTCCAGCAGCATGCGACAGGTAGTCTTC.

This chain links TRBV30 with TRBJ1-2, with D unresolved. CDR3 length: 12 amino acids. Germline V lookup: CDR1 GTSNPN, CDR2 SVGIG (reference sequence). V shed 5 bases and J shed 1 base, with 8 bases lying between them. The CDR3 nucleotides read TGTGCCTGGGAAACTGATAACTATGGCTACACCTTC. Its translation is CAWETDNYGYTF.

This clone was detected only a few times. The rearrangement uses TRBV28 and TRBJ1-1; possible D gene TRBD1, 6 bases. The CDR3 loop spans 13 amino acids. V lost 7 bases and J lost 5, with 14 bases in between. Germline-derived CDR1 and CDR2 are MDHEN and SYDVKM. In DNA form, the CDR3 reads TGTGCCAGCAATACGAGAAGGGGGACTGAAGCTTTCTTT. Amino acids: CASNTRRGTEAFF.

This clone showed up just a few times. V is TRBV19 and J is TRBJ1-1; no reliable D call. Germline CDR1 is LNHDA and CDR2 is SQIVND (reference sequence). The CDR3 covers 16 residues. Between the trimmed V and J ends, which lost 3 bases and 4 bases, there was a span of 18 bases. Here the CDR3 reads CASSILYHSVGTEAFF. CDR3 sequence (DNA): TGTGCCAGTAGTATTCTCTATCACTCCGTTGGCACTGAAGCTTTCTTT.

The CDR3 loop reads CASRDRGSYGYTF. The DNA of the CDR3 is TGTGCCAGTCGGGACAGGGGTAGTTATGGCTACACCTTC. The genes are TRBV19 and TRBJ1-2; 10 nucleotides match TRBD1. The V segment lost 8 bases and the J segment 5 bases; nucleotides outside the gene matches: 5. This CDR3 is built from 13 residues. The V gene's germline CDR1 is LNHDA and CDR2 SQIVND (reference sequence).

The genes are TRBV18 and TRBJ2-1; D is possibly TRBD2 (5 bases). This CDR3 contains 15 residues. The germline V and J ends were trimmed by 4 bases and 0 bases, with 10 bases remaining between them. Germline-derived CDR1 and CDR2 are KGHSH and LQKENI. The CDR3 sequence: CASSRGSDSYNEQFF. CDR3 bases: TGTGCCAGCTCACGAGGGAGTGACTCCTACAATGAGCAGTTCTTC.

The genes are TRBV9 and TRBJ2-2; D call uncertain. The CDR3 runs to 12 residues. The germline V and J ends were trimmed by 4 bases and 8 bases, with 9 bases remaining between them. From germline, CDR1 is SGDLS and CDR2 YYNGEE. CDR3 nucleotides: TGTGCCAGCAGCCCCCTTCAGGGGGAGCTGTTTTTT. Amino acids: CASSPLQGELFF. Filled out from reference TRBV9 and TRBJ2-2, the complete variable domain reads DSGVTQTPKHLITATGQRVTLRCSPRSGDLSVYWYQQSLDQGLQFLIQYYNGEERAKGNILERFSAQQFPDLHSELNLSSLELGDSALYFCASSPLQGELFFGEGSRLTVL.

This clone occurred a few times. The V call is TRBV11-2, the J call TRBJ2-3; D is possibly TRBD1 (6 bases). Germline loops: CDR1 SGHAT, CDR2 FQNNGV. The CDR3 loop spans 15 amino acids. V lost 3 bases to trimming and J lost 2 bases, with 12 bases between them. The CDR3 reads CASSFSGGHTDTQYF. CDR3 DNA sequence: TGTGCCAGCAGCTTCAGTGGGGGACACACAGATACGCAGTATTTT.

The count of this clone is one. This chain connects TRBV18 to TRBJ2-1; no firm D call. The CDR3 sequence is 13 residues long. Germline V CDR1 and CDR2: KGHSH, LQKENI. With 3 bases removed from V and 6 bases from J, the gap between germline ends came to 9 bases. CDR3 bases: TGTGCCAGCTCACCCGGGTCAGCCAATGAGCAGTTCTTC. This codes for CASSPGSANEQFF.

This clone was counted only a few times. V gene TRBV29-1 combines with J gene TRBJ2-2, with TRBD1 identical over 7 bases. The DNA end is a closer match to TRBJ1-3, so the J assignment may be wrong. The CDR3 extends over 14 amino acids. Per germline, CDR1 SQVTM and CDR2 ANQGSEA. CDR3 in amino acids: CSVVDRGLGNTIYF. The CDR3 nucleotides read TGCAGCGTCGTGGATAGGGGGCTTGGAAACACCATATATTTT.